This entry features one T cell receptor (beta chain) sequence. The sample is drawn from a study of blood T cell repertoires in COVID-19. Study context: Donors in the United States, Italy and Spain gave samples during acute or convalescent COVID-19. T cells, B-cell-depleted T cells, or PBMCs supplied cDNA or gDNA.

One Seattle source followed patients from active infection through their disease course. Between the trimmed V and J ends, which lost 5 bases and 6 bases, there was a span of 19 bases. Germline V gene data show CDR1 as MNHEY and CDR2 as SVGEGT. The CDR3 length is 15 residues. Authors' analysis steps: Researchers report that nucleated cell counts were estimated from reference gene primer amplification. Measured with immunoSEQ multiplex PCR; TCRdb has only the in-frame clones, and not every one. D and trimming were read from the DNA, whereas the V and J calls and clone size are those reported in that table. The data show approximately 230,000 clones, roughly 88% seen once.

Sequenced input: peripheral blood. This TCR was sampled from a woman aged 25 to 39 with COVID-19, enrolled during active disease. This chain uses TRBV6-2 or TRBV6-3 with TRBJ1-2; D is unresolved. The CDR3 nucleotides are TGTGCCAGCAGTACGCGGCCCGGATCGGGGAATGGCTACACCTTC. Protein: CASSTRPGSGNGYTF.